These 31 T cell receptor beta chains came from one sample sequenced in a study of CD8 T cells in ankylosing spondylitis. MiXCR, applied by TCRdb to the 5' RACE reads, yields one record per CDR3 protein. The sample includes 250,000 or so distinct CDR3 sequences, roughly a quarter of them seen just once. The sample consisted of blood, either unsorted or a sorted T cell fraction (not recorded which). The receptors derive from a male donor with ankylosing spondylitis or in good health (not recorded which).

The CDR3 spells CSVSDIGYNEAFF. CDR3 bases: TGCAGCGTGTCCGACATCGGTTATAATGAAGCTTTCTTT. The chain uses TRBV29-1 and TRBJ1-1; D remains unclear. Trimming shortened V by 6 bases and J by 7 bases, and 18 bases separated the two germline ends. The germline V gene encodes CDR1 SQVTM and CDR2 ANQGSEA. The CDR3 covers 13 residues.

The chain links TRBV5-1 to TRBJ2-5; 9 bases are shared with TRBD1. Trimming at V came to 4 bases and at J to 4 bases, leaving 11 bases not matched to a gene. There are 16 residues in the CDR3. Per the germline V gene, CDR1 is SGHRS and CDR2 is YFSETQ. This chain's CDR3 is CASSARPGQGLETQYF. CDR3 coding DNA: TGCGCCAGCAGCGCCCGCCCGGGACAGGGCTTAGAGACCCAGTACTTC. Full variable domain (remainder filled in from reference TRBV5-1 and TRBJ2-5): KAGVTQTPRYLIKTRGQQVTLSCSPISGHRSVSWYQQTPGQGLQFLFEYFSETQRNKGNFPGRFSGRQFSNSRSEMNVSTLELGDSALYLCASSARPGQGLETQYFGPGTRLLVL.

This clonotype was counted ten times or more. The chain is built from TRBV12-3 or TRBV12-4 and TRBJ2-3; D unclear. Trimming removed 6 bases from V and 3 bases from J, with 4 bases in between. CDR3 length: 11 amino acids. CDR3: CASRRTDTQYF. The CDR3 bases are TGTGCCAGCAGACGGACAGATACGCAGTATTTT.

A few counts support this clonotype. The chain carries TRBV20-1 and TRBJ1-1; the match to TRBD1 covers 11 bases. With 6 bases clipped from V and 6 bases from J, the junction kept 9 bases outside the gene matches. Per the germline V gene, CDR1 is DFQATT and CDR2 is SNEGSKA (reference sequence). This CDR3 comprises 14 residues. The CDR3 DNA sequence: TGCAGTGCCCCCGACGGACAGGGGGCGGCTGAAGCTTTCTTT. Translation gives CSAPDGQGAAEAFF.

This clonotype was counted a few times. The genes are TRBV20-1 and TRBJ1-1, with 7 positions matching TRBD1. The CDR3 consists of 13 residues. Germline V CDR1 and CDR2: DFQATT, SNEGSKA (reference sequence). V was clipped by 6 bases and J by 11 bases; unmatched bases: 15. CDR3 DNA: TGCAGTGCAGGCATTCACAGGGGCACCGGGGCTTTCTTT. It codes for CSAGIHRGTGAFF.

Comment on this clonotype: One end of the junction varies from germline; a read error may be responsible. The rearrangement links TRBV6-2 or TRBV6-3 to TRBJ2-1, with TRBD1 matching 7 bases. From germline, CDR1 is MNHEY and CDR2 SVGEGT. The CDR3 runs 11 residues. The CDR3, as DNA: TGTGCCAGCAGTCGTACAGGGGAGCCGTTCTTC. Protein product: CASSRTGEPFF.

There are many counts of this clonotype. The chain is built from TRBV10-3 and TRBJ1-6; no clear D gene. Trimming left V 0 bases short and J 4 bases short, with 1 base between. This CDR3 has 13 amino acids. Germline CDR1 reads ENHRY; CDR2 reads SYGVKD. CDR3 nucleotide sequence: TGTGCCATCAGTGAGTCGTATAATTCACCCCTCCACTTT. This sequence encodes CAISESYNSPLHF.

This clonotype was recorded a few times. The chain carries TRBV24-1 and TRBJ2-3; possibly TRBD2 for D (7 bases). This CDR3 is 16 amino acids long. V was trimmed by 4 bases and J by 5 bases, leaving 18 bases between them. The germline V gene encodes CDR1 KGHDR and CDR2 SFDVKD. CDR3 in amino acids: CATSDLGGREGDTQYF. The CDR3 region has the DNA TGTGCCACCAGTGACTTGGGGGGCAGGGAGGGAGATACGCAGTATTTT.

In this sample, this clonotype turned up many times. The chain uses TRBV9 and TRBJ2-2, with D tentatively TRBD2 (6 bases). V was pared by 0 bases and J by 2 bases, with 14 bases between. The germline V gene has CDR1 SGDLS and CDR2 YYNGEE. This CDR3 region has 17 residues. CDR3 region: CASSVDGGAANTGELFF. In DNA form, the CDR3 reads TGTGCCAGCAGCGTAGATGGAGGGGCCGCTAACACCGGGGAGCTGTTTTTT.

This clonotype was counted at least ten times. The chain links TRBV4-2 to TRBJ1-1, with a weak D call TRBD1 (6 bases). This CDR3 region has 16 residues. Trimming shortened V by 0 bases and J by 4 bases, and 15 bases separated the two germline ends. Germline CDR1 LGHNA, CDR2 YNFKEQ. CDR3 protein: CASSQDAFGGGTEAFF. CDR3 in DNA: TGTGCCAGCAGCCAAGACGCCTTTGGAGGGGGCACTGAAGCTTTCTTT.

This clonotype was seen many times. The gene calls are TRBV9 and TRBJ2-3; TRBD2 is a possible D gene (6 bases). Trimming cost V 0 bases and J 4 bases, with 12 bases left between them. This CDR3 contains 15 residues. CDR1 and CDR2 from the germline V gene are SGDLS and YYNGEE. The CDR3 is CASSVGGVSPDTQYF. The CDR3 nucleotides read TGTGCCAGCAGCGTAGGCGGGGTTAGTCCAGATACGCAGTATTTT.

This clonotype occurred many times. V gene TRBV20-1 combines with J gene TRBJ2-7; D gene unclear. V shed 6 bases and J shed 2 bases, with 20 bases lying between them. The CDR3 has 15 amino acids. The germline CDR1 and CDR2 sequences are DFQATT and SNEGSKA (reference sequence). CDR3 bases: TGCAGTGCCGACCTCGGCGGAACCAGGACCTACGAGCAGTACTTC. Residues: CSADLGGTRTYEQYF.

This clonotype has a count of ten or more. V gene TRBV24-1 combines with J gene TRBJ2-3; tentative D call: TRBD2 (7 bases). Germline CDR1 KGHDR, CDR2 SFDVKD. The CDR3 is 15 amino acids. Trimming shortened V by 3 bases and J by 4 bases, and 13 bases separated the two germline ends. The CDR3 here is CATSDRRGASDTQYF. CDR3 bases: TGTGCCACCAGTGATAGACGGGGGGCCTCAGATACGCAGTATTTT.

The sample holds a few counts of this clonotype. The chain couples TRBV20-1 to TRBJ2-3; D perhaps matches TRBD2 (5 bases). The CDR3 spans 13 residues. Germline V gene data show CDR1 as DFQATT and CDR2 as SNEGSKA (reference sequence). Between the trimmed V and J ends, which lost 6 bases and 6 bases, there was a span of 16 bases. The CDR3 reads CSANSSPPDTQYF. The CDR3 bases are TGCAGTGCGAACTCTAGCCCGCCGGATACGCAGTATTTT.

This clonotype was detected a few times. J is TRBJ2-3 and V is TRBV7-3; the D gene is possibly TRBD1 (5 bases). Germline V lookup: CDR1 SGHTA, CDR2 FQGTGA. CDR3 length: 13 amino acids. The ends were cut back, 5 bases at V and 9 bases at J, with 15 bases in the middle. In DNA form, the CDR3 reads TGTGCCAGCAGCCCGGTCCAGGGTGACACGCAGTATTTT. As protein: CASSPVQGDTQYF.

The V call is TRBV4-1, the J call TRBJ2-3; 7 bases agree with TRBD2. The germline CDR1 and CDR2 sequences are MGHRA and YSYEKL. The junction had 8 bases not matched to a gene; V was cut back by 4 bases and J by 1 base. CDR3 size: 16 residues. In nucleotides, the CDR3 is TGCGCCAGCAGCCGTGCGAATCGGGGGGGCACAGATACGCAGTATTTT. Translated: CASSRANRGGTDTQYF.

In its sample, this clonotype was seen many times. V and J are TRBV20-1 and TRBJ2-1; D unresolved. The CDR3 is 16 residues long. The V gene lost 3 bases and the J gene lost 0 bases, with 15 bases spanning the gap. CDR1 is DFQATT, CDR2 SNEGSKA, per germline (reference sequence). The CDR3 sequence: CSASRLSASSYNEQFF. CDR3 DNA: TGCAGTGCTAGCCGACTCAGCGCGAGCTCCTACAATGAGCAGTTCTTC.

The table lists this clonotype with many counts. The V gene is TRBV12-3 or TRBV12-4, the J gene TRBJ2-2, with no clear D. The CDR3 runs 11 residues. Between the trimmed V and J ends, which lost 8 bases and 3 bases, there was a span of 4 bases. CDR3 bases: TGTGCCAGCCGGGACACCGGGGAGCTGTTTTTT. It encodes CASRDTGELFF.

This clonotype was seen only a few times. This chain joins TRBV29-1 and TRBJ1-2; D possibly corresponds to TRBD1 (5 bases). The germline CDR1 and CDR2 sequences are SQVTM and ANQGSEA. The CDR3 extends over 14 amino acids. Deletions cut 6 bases from V and 5 bases from J, with 19 bases between. The CDR3 coding sequence is TGCAGCGTCTCAAAAGGGGCTGAGGGGTATGGCTACACCTTC. Protein sequence: CSVSKGAEGYGYTF.

The chain recombines TRBV2 with TRBJ2-7; D is possibly TRBD1 or TRBD2 (5 bases each). V shed 7 bases and J shed 0 bases, with 19 bases lying between them. Per the germline V gene, CDR1 is SNHLY and CDR2 is FYNNEI. CDR3 length equals 16 residues. The CDR3 coding sequence is TGTGCCAGCACCGTTTCCCGGGACGCTGCCTCCTACGAGCAGTACTTC. Translation gives CASTVSRDAASYEQYF.

This clonotype was seen only a few times. The V call is TRBV29-1, the J call TRBJ2-1, with D uncertain. There are 16 residues in the CDR3. Trimming left V 0 bases short and J 0 bases short, with 12 bases between. The germline gives CDR1 SQVTM, CDR2 ANQGSEA. The CDR3 reads CSVEDSSRSSYNEQFF. For the CDR3, the DNA is TGCAGCGTTGAAGATTCATCCAGGTCCTCCTACAATGAGCAGTTCTTC.

V and J are TRBV7-8 and TRBJ2-1; 10 bases agree with TRBD1. Losses at the gene ends were 2 bases for V and 10 bases for J; bases not matched to a gene: 8. This CDR3 contains 15 residues. Germline V gene sequence: CDR1 SGHVS, CDR2 FQNEAQ. The CDR3 DNA reads TGTGCCAGCAGCTTAAGGGACAGGGGCGCGGGGGAGCAGTTCTTC. Its translation is CASSLRDRGAGEQFF.

This clonotype occurred a few times. The chain recombines TRBV15 with TRBJ2-1; 9 bases are shared with TRBD2. This CDR3 comprises 14 residues. V lost 6 bases to trimming and J lost 3 bases; unmatched junction nucleotides: 3. Germline V lookup: CDR1 LNHNV, CDR2 YYDKDF (reference sequence). The CDR3 here is CATRGGGGYNEQFF. CDR3 DNA: TGTGCCACCAGAGGCGGGGGGGGCTACAATGAGCAGTTCTTC.

This clonotype showed up just a few times. This chain joins TRBV20-1 and TRBJ2-3; the D is unclear. Germline V gene data show CDR1 as DFQATT and CDR2 as SNEGSKA (reference sequence). The germline V and J ends were trimmed by 3 bases and 1 base, with 14 bases remaining between them. The CDR3 spans 15 residues. For the CDR3, the DNA is TGCAGTGCTAGGTTAGGAAGGCTGGGCACAGATACGCAGTATTTT. Its protein product is CSARLGRLGTDTQYF.

The chain is built from TRBV10-3 and TRBJ2-1; D possibly corresponds to TRBD2 (5 bases). Germline V gene data show CDR1 as ENHRY and CDR2 as SYGVKD. With 11 bases removed from V and 3 bases from J, the gap between germline ends came to 11 bases. The CDR3 is made up of 12 amino acids. The CDR3 sequence is CAVGTSYNEQFF. CDR3 DNA sequence: TGTGCCGTAGGAACTAGCTACAATGAGCAGTTCTTC.

As to this clonotype: A much larger clone lies a single base off, so this may be a read error. The rearrangement uses TRBV9 and TRBJ2-7, with a weak D call TRBD2 (5 bases). From germline, CDR1 is SGDLS and CDR2 YYNGEE. This CDR3 spans 15 amino acids. The CDR3 loop is CASSVAGLGSHEQHF. CDR3 nucleotide sequence: TGTGCCAGCAGCGTGGCAGGACTGGGCTCCCACGAGCAGCACTTC.

The chain carries TRBV20-1 and TRBJ2-1, with D perhaps matching TRBD2 (7 bases). In germline, CDR1 is DFQATT, CDR2 SNEGSKA (reference sequence). Trimming shortened V by 3 bases and J by 8 bases, and 20 bases separated the two germline ends. The CDR3 is 15 amino acids. CDR3 coding DNA: TGCAGTGCTAGTTACGAGTGGGGGGGCCAGGATGAGCAGTTCTTC. Translation: CSASYEWGGQDEQFF.

This rearrangement joins TRBV20-1 to TRBJ2-3; 8 positions match TRBD2. This CDR3 is 13 amino acids long. CDR1 is DFQATT, CDR2 SNEGSKA, per germline (reference sequence). With V trimmed by 7 bases and J by 4 bases, 7 bases remained unmatched. Here the CDR3 reads CSVSGGSADTQYF. For the CDR3, the DNA is TGCAGTGTTTCGGGGGGGTCGGCAGATACGCAGTATTTT.

The chain joins TRBV20-1 to TRBJ2-2, with 13 bases fitting TRBD2. Per the germline V gene, CDR1 is DFQATT and CDR2 is SNEGSKA (reference sequence). The CDR3 contains 19 residues. The J segment lost 4 bases and the V segment lost 0 bases, leaving 11 bases of the junction unmatched. The DNA for the CDR3 is TGCAGTGCTAGAGATCTAAGATGGACTAGCGGGGGTGCCACCGGGGAGCTGTTTTTT. This codes for CSARDLRWTSGGATGELFF.

This clonotype was seen at least ten times. This chain connects TRBV20-1 to TRBJ1-2; 8 positions match TRBD1. Germline loops: CDR1 DFQATT, CDR2 SNEGSKA (reference sequence). The CDR3 is 14 residues long. V gave up 5 bases and J gave up 3 bases; unmatched junction bases: 8. The CDR3 loop is CSAAPDREDYGYTF. The CDR3 nucleotides are TGCAGTGCTGCCCCGGACAGGGAAGACTATGGCTACACCTTC.

The chain uses TRBV3-1 and TRBJ2-4; 10 bases fit TRBD2. V was clipped by 2 bases and J by 5 bases; unmatched bases: 12. Looked up from germline, CDR1 is LGHDT and CDR2 is YNNKEL (reference sequence). The CDR3 spans 18 residues. For the CDR3, the DNA is TGTGCCAGCAGCCAAACTTGGGGTAGCGGGGGGCCGCAAAACATTCAGTACTTC. Amino acids: CASSQTWGSGGPQNIQYF.